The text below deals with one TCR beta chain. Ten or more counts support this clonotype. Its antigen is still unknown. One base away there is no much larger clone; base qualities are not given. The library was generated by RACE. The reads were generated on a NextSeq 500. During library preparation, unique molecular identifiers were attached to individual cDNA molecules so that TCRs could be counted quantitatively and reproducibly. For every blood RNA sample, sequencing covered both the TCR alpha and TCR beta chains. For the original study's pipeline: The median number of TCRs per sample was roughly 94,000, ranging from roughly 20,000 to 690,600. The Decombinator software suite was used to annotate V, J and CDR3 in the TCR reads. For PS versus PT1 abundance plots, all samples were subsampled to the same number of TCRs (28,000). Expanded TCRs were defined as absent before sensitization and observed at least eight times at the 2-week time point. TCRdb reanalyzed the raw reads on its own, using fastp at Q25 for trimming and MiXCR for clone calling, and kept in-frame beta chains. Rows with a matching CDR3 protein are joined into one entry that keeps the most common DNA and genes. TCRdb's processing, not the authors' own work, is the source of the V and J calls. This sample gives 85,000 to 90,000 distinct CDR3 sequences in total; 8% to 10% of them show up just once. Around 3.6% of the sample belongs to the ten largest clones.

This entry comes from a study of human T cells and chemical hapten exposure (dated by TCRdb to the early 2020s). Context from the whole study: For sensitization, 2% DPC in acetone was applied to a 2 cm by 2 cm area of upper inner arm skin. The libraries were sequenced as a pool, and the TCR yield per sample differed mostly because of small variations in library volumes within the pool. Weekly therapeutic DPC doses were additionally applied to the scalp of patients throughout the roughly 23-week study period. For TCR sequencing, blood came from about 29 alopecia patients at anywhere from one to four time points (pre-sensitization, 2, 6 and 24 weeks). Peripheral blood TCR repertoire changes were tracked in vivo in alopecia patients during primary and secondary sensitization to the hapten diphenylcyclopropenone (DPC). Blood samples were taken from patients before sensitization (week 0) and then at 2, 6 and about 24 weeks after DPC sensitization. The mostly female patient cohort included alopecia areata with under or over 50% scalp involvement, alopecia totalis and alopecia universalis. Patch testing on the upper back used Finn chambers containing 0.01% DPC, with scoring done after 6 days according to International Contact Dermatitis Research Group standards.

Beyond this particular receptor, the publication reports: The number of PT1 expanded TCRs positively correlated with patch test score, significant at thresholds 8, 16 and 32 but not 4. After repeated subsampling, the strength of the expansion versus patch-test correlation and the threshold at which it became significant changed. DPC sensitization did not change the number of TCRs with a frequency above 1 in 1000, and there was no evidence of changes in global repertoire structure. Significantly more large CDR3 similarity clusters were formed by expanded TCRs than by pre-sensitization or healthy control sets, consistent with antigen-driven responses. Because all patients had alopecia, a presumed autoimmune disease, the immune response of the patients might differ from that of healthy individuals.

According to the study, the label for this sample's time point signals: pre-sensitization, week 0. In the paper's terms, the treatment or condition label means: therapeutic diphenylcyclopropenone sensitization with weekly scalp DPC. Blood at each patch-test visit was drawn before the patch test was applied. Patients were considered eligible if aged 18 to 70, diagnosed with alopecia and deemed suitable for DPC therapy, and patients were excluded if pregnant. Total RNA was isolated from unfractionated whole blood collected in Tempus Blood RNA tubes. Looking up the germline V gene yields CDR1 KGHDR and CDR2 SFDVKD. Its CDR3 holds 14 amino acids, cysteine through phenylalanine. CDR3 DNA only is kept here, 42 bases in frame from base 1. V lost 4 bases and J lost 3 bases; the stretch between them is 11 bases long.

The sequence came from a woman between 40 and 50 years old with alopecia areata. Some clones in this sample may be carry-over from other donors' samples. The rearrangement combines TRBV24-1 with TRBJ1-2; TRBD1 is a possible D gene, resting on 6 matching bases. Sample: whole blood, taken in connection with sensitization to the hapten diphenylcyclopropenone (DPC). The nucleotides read TGTGCCACCAGTGAGGGGGACAACCACTATGGCTACACCTTC. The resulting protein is CATSEGDNHYGYTF.